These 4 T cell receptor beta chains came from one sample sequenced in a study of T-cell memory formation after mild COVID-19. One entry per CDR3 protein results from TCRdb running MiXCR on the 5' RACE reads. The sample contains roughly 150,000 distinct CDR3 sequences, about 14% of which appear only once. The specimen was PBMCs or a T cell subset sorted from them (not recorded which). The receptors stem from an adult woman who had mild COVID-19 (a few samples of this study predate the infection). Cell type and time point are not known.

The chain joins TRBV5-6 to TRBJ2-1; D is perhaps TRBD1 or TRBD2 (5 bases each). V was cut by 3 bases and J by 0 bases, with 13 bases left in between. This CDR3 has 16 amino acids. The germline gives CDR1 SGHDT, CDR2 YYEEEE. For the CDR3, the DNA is TGTGCCAGCAGCTCGACCGGGACGGACTCCTACAATGAGCAGTTCTTC. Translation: CASSSTGTDSYNEQFF.

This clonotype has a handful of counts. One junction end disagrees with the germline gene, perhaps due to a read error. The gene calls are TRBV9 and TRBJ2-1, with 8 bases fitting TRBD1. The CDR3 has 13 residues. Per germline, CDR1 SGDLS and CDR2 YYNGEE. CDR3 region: CASGVQGVGEQFF. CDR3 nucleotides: TGTGCCAGCGGCGTACAGGGGGTGGGTGAGCAGTTCTTC. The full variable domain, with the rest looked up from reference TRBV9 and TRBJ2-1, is DSGVTQTPKHLITATGQRVTLRCSPRSGDLSVYWYQQSLDQGLQFLIQYYNGEERAKGNILERFSAQQFPDLHSELNLSSLELGDSALYFCASGVQGVGEQFFGPGTRLTVL.

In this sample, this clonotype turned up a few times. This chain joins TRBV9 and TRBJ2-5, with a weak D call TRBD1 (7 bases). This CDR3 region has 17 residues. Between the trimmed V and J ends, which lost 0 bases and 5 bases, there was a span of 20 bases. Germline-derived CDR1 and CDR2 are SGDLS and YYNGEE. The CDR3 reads CASSVGGRGQRSETQYF. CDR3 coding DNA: TGTGCCAGCAGCGTAGGAGGGCGGGGACAGAGGAGTGAGACCCAGTACTTC.

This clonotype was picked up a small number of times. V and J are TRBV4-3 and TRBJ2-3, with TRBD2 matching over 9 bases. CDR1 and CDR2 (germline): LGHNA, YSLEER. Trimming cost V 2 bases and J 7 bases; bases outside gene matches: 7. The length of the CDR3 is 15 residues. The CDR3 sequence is CASSQSSGNLNTQYF. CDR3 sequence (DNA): TGCGCCAGCAGCCAATCTAGCGGGAATTTGAATACGCAGTATTTT.